The T cell receptor (beta chain) described here comes from a study of glioma-infiltrating T cells. Study-wide points: Gliomas, especially low-grade, showed above-expected tissue-blood divergence; non-neoplastic patients showed below.

The iRepertoire nested amplicon-rescue multiplex PCR amplified TCR alpha and beta CDR3s from RNA. Tissue mRNA or PBMC total RNA, roughly 90-450 ng, went into one-step reverse transcription and amplification. TCRdb ran MiXCR on the multiplex PCR reads and lists one entry per CDR3 protein. The data hold about 10,000 distinct CDR3 sequences, with under 65% observed a single time. Remarks on this clonotype: What it binds is unknown. The germline gene is not matched at one end of the junction; a read error may be the cause.

The CDR3 is 13 amino acids. CDR1 and CDR2 (germline): DFQATT, SNEGSKA (reference sequence). Sample: glioma tissue, nonneoplastic brain tissue, or PBMCs (not recorded which). The V call is TRBV20-1, the J call TRBJ1-3; D is ambiguous. The source is a human donor with low-grade glioma or glioblastoma, undergoing nonglioma brain surgery, or in good health (not recorded which). The CDR3 DNA is TGCAGTGCTAAGGGTGGAGCTGGAAGCACCATGTATTTT. This gives the protein CSAKGGAGSTMYF.